The 24 T cell receptor beta chains listed next were all sequenced from one sample in a study of metastatic and nonmetastatic thyroid tumors. All patients were untreated before thyroid surgery. Using MiXCR, TCRdb re-called clones from the PCR reads. This sample yields 53,000 or so clones, of which approximately 22% are seen a single time; roughly 4.2% belongs to the top ten. Input material: blood. The receptors originated from a female donor with papillary thyroid cancer or a benign thyroid nodule (not recorded which). Some clones in this sample may be carry-over from other donors' samples.

This clone was seen at least ten times. The CDR3: CASSLESAPYNEQFF. CDR3 bases: TGCGCCAGCAGCTTAGAGTCAGCTCCGTACAATGAGCAGTTCTTC. This sequence joins TRBV5-1 and TRBJ2-1; D unresolved. CDR1 is SGHRS, CDR2 YFSETQ, per germline. This CDR3 has 15 residues. The V end lost 2 bases, the J end lost 4 bases, and 13 bases lay between the germline ends.

Ten or more counts support this clone. The chain recombines TRBV7-2 with TRBJ2-2; no clear D. Germline V lookup: CDR1 SGHTA, CDR2 FQGNSA. The CDR3 length is 14 residues. Deletions cut 4 bases from V and 4 bases from J, with 10 bases between. The CDR3 nucleotides read TGTGCCAGCAGCTCGAGTCGCATCACCGGGGAGCTGTTTTTT. This gives the protein CASSSSRITGELFF. Drawing the rest from reference TRBV7-2 and TRBJ2-2, the complete variable domain is GAGVSQSPSNKVTEKGKDVELRCDPISGHTALYWYRQSLGQGLEFLIYFQGNSAPDKSGLPSDRFSAERTGGSVSTLTIQRTQQEDSAVYLCASSSSRITGELFFGEGSRLTVL.

This clone has ten or more counts. V usage is TRBV28 and J usage is TRBJ2-2; tentative D call: TRBD1 (5 bases). The CDR3 length is 13 residues. The germline V and J ends were trimmed by 8 bases and 5 bases, with 12 bases remaining between them. The germline V gene has CDR1 MDHEN and CDR2 SYDVKM. DNA for the CDR3: TGTGCCAGCCCAGACCCAGGGACCGGGGAGCTGTTTTTT. Its translation is CASPDPGTGELFF.

This clone was seen more than once but under ten times. This may come from a read error, since a much larger clone is one base off. The chain is built from TRBV10-2 and TRBJ1-1, with 10 bases identical to TRBD1. Germline CDR1 WSHSY, CDR2 SAAADI. V dropped 8 bases and J dropped 5; count of bases not matched to a gene: 14. The CDR3 extends over 16 amino acids. The chain's CDR3 is CASGPGQGIWGTEAFF. The CDR3 DNA follows: TGCGCCAGCGGACCGGGACAGGGGATTTGGGGGACTGAAGCTTTCTTT.

This clone was counted only a few times. The germline gene is not matched at one end of the junction; a read error may be the cause. The chain links TRBV6-5 to TRBJ2-7; D call uncertain. This CDR3 is 11 amino acids long. CDR1 and CDR2 (germline): MNHEY, SVGAGI. DNA for the CDR3: TGTGCCAGCAGTTACTCCCACGAGCAGTACTTC. Its translation: CASSYSHEQYF.

The chain uses TRBV20-1 and TRBJ2-3; 9 nucleotides align to TRBD2. Per the germline V gene, CDR1 is DFQATT and CDR2 is SNEGSKA (reference sequence). V shed 2 bases, J shed 13 bases, and the junction held 19 bases outside the gene matches. This CDR3 has 16 amino acids. The CDR3 protein is CSARWGPGRGRDTKYF. The CDR3 DNA reads TGCAGTGCTAGATGGGGCCCTGGGCGCGGGAGGGATACAAAGTATTTT.

This clone was counted at least ten times. V is TRBV5-1 and J is TRBJ2-7, with TRBD2 matching over 13 bases. Per germline, CDR1 SGHRS and CDR2 YFSETQ. V shed 4 bases, J shed 2 bases, and the junction held 3 bases outside the gene matches. The CDR3 is 15 residues long. This CDR3 is CASSPTSGRAYEQYF. CDR3 bases: TGCGCCAGCAGCCCAACTAGCGGGAGGGCCTACGAGCAGTACTTC.

By sample fraction, this clone is medium-sized. The chain combines TRBV5-1 with TRBJ2-2; 7 bases match TRBD2. The CDR3 runs to 18 residues. The V gene end was trimmed by 4 bases and the J gene end by 5 bases; junction bases not matched to a gene: 17. Germline V gene data show CDR1 as SGHRS and CDR2 as YFSETQ. The CDR3 DNA sequence: TGCGCCAGCAGCAACACGGGACTATCGCGTGTAGGGACCGGGGAGCTGTTTTTT. Its protein product is CASSNTGLSRVGTGELFF.

This clone was counted ten times or more. The chain is built from TRBV18 and TRBJ2-2; D unclear. The CDR3 sequence is 12 residues long. Germline-derived CDR1 and CDR2 are KGHSH and LQKENI. V shed 1 base and J shed 5 bases, with 2 bases lying between them. The CDR3 region has the DNA TGTGCCAGCTCACCACGAACCGGGGAGCTGTTTTTT. Its translation: CASSPRTGELFF.

In this sample, this clone turned up many times. The chain employs TRBV12-3 or TRBV12-4 and TRBJ2-7; D is unresolved. The CDR3 extends over 13 amino acids. With 4 bases removed from V and 1 base from J, the gap between germline ends came to 8 bases. CDR3 in amino acids: CASSWTKSYEQYF. For the CDR3, the DNA is TGTGCCAGCAGTTGGACGAAATCCTACGAGCAGTACTTC.

At least ten counts were recorded for this clone. The chain uses TRBV18 and TRBJ2-3, with TRBD1 matching 8 bases. Unmatched junction bases numbered 4, after V lost 4 bases and J lost 4 bases. Germline values: CDR1 KGHSH, CDR2 LQKENI. This CDR3 contains 14 residues. The CDR3 loop reads CASSLDRAPDTQYF. The CDR3 DNA is TGTGCCAGCTCACTGGACAGGGCGCCAGATACGCAGTATTTT.

This clone came up many times. J is TRBJ1-1 and V is TRBV10-2; no clear D. The germline gives CDR1 WSHSY, CDR2 SAAADI. This CDR3 comprises 14 residues. The ends were cut back, 2 bases at V and 0 bases at J, with 7 bases in the middle. DNA for the CDR3: TGCGCCAGCAGTGAGGGTCCCATGAACACTGAAGCTTTCTTT. This sequence encodes CASSEGPMNTEAFF.

At least ten counts were recorded for this clone. The gene calls are TRBV12-3 or TRBV12-4 and TRBJ2-3; D remains ambiguous. Trimming left V 5 bases short and J 0 bases short, with 12 bases between. The CDR3 runs to 15 residues. The CDR3 nucleotides read TGTGCCAGCAGTGGAACGACCACTAGCACAGATACGCAGTATTTT. The encoded protein is CASSGTTTSTDTQYF.

This clone was detected many times. CDR3 residues: CASRPGTKAEAFF. The CDR3 DNA follows: TGTGCCAGCAGGCCGGGGACGAAAGCTGAAGCTTTCTTT. V usage is TRBV28 and J usage is TRBJ1-1; tentatively, D is TRBD1 (5 bases). With 6 bases removed from V and 6 bases from J, the gap between germline ends came to 14 bases. The CDR3 totals 13 residues. CDR1 MDHEN and CDR2 SYDVKM come from the germline V gene.

A word on this clone: Lacking the conserved final phenylalanine or tryptophan, this CDR3 likely reflects a read error. This rearrangement joins TRBV19 to TRBJ1-5, with TRBD1 matching over 7 bases. The CDR3 sequence is 15 residues long. CDR1 is LNHDA and CDR2 is SQIVND in the germline V gene (reference sequence). The CDR3 is CAISTKDRSNQPQHC. CDR3 nucleotide sequence: TGTGCCATTAGTACCAAGGACAGGAGCAATCAGCCCCAGCATTGT.

This clone occurred many times. This rearrangement joins TRBV4-1 to TRBJ1-2, with D unresolved. The CDR3 loop spans 12 amino acids. Germline CDR1 MGHRA, CDR2 YSYEKL. Trimming shortened V by 11 bases and J by 0 bases, and 10 bases separated the two germline ends. The CDR3 is CAARGTNYGYTF. The CDR3, as DNA: TGCGCCGCCCGGGGAACTAACTATGGCTACACCTTC.

This clone was seen at least ten times. A much larger clone sits a single nucleotide away, making a read error possible. Other nucleotide sequences from this sample produce the same CDR3. The chain recombines TRBV27 with TRBJ1-1; a weak D match, TRBD1 (6 bases). Germline V gene sequence: CDR1 MNHEY, CDR2 SMNVEV (reference sequence). This CDR3 is built from 16 residues. DNA for the CDR3: TGCGCCAGCGGTTCCGCAAGGGGGAAATTGAACACTGAAGCTTTCTTT. Protein product: CASGSARGKLNTEAFF.

This clone has only a few counts. One base away lies a much larger clone, so this may be a sequencing read error. V gene TRBV24-1 combines with J gene TRBJ2-4; no firm D call. This CDR3 is 13 amino acids long. Germline V gene lookup returns CDR1 KGHDR and CDR2 SFDVKD. The CDR3 nucleotides read TGTGTCACCAGTTTCCCTGGGGAAAACATTCAGTACTTC. This translates into CVTSFPGENIQYF.

Ten or more counts support this clone. The chain uses TRBV2 and TRBJ2-7, with a tentative D call TRBD1 (5 bases). This CDR3 is built from 15 residues. Germline V gene lookup returns CDR1 SNHLY and CDR2 FYNNEI. V lost 5 bases, J lost 3 bases, and 17 bases lay in between. This CDR3 reads CASSLRVEGFYEQYF. The CDR3 DNA reads TGTGCCAGCAGTCTCAGGGTAGAAGGTTTCTACGAGCAGTACTTC.

The sample holds a few counts of this clone. The rearrangement joins TRBV11-2 to TRBJ1-5; D is ambiguous. The CDR3 loop spans 14 amino acids. V gave up 0 bases and J gave up 9 bases, with 12 bases separating them. Germline-derived CDR1 and CDR2 are SGHAT and FQNNGV. The CDR3: CASSLDPTDPPQHF. The CDR3 region has the DNA TGTGCCAGCAGCTTAGATCCCACAGATCCGCCCCAGCATTTT.

Details on this clone: Compared with germline, one end of the junction differs, possibly owing to a read error. The J gene is TRBJ2-2, the V gene TRBV28; tentative D call: TRBD2 (5 bases). CDR1 MDHEN and CDR2 SYDVKM come from the germline V gene. The CDR3 consists of 14 residues. The CDR3 bases are TGTGCCAGCAATGCGACTCCGAGAACCGGGGAGCTGATTTTT. Its protein product is CASNATPRTGELIF.

The chain joins TRBV7-6 to TRBJ2-7, with TRBD2 matching over 12 bases. Germline CDR1 reads SGHVS; CDR2 reads FNYEAQ. There are 16 residues in the CDR3. V was pared by 5 bases and J by 0 bases, with 5 bases of the junction left unmatched. CDR3 sequence: CASSPGLAGSSYEQYF. The CDR3 bases are TGTGCCAGCAGCCCCGGACTAGCGGGGAGCTCCTACGAGCAGTACTTC.

This clone was seen ten or more times. The CDR3 sequence is CASSQDPGLAGQPQHF. In DNA, the CDR3 is TGCGCCAGCAGCCAAGATCCCGGGCTCGCTGGGCAGCCCCAGCATTTT. The chain employs TRBV4-1 and TRBJ1-5; D is ambiguous. CDR1 and CDR2 from the germline V gene are MGHRA and YSYEKL. The length of the CDR3 is 16 residues. V was pared by 0 bases and J by 7 bases, with 16 bases between.

This clone was seen at least ten times. V gene TRBV2 combines with J gene TRBJ2-7; D uncertain. V was shortened by 0 bases and J by 3 bases, with 3 bases between the two germline ends. Germline V gives CDR1 SNHLY, CDR2 FYNNEI. The length of the CDR3 is 12 residues. The chain's CDR3 is CASSEAGYEQYF. CDR3 coding DNA: TGTGCCAGCAGTGAAGCGGGCTACGAGCAGTACTTC.